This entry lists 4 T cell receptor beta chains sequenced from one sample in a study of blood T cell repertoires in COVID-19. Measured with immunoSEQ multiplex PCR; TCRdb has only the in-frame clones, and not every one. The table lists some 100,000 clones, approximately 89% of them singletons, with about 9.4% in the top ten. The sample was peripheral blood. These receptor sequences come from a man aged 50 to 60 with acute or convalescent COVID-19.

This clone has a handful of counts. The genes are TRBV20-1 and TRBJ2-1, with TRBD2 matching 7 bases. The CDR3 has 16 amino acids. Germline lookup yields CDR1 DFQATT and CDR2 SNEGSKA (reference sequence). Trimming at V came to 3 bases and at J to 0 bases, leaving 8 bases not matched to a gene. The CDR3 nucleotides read TGCAGTGCTAGTTCGCGCGGCGGGAGCTCCTACAATGAGCAGTTCTTC. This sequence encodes CSASSRGGSSYNEQFF.

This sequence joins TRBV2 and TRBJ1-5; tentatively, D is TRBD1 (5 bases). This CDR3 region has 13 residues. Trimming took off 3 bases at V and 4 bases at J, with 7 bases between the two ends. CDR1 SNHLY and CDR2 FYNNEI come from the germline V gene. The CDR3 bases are TGTGCCAGCAGTGAGGGGCGGAATCAGCCCCAGCATTTT. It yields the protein CASSEGRNQPQHF.

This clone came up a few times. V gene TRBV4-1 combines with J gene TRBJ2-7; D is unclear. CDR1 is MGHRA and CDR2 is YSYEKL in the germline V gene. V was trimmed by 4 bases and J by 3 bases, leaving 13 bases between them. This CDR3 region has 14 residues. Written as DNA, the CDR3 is TGCGCCAGCAGCCCTGCTACACAGCTCTACGAGCAGTACTTC. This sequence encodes CASSPATQLYEQYF.

In DNA, the CDR3 is TGTGCCAGCAGCTTAGCAGTGGGACAGGTTAACTATGGCTACACCTTC. Its protein product is CASSLAVGQVNYGYTF. The chain combines TRBV7-9 with TRBJ1-2, with TRBD1 matching over 8 bases. Unmatched junction bases numbered 4, after V lost 0 bases and J lost 1 base. The CDR3 is made up of 16 amino acids. Germline CDR1 reads SEHNR; CDR2 reads FQNEAQ (reference sequence).